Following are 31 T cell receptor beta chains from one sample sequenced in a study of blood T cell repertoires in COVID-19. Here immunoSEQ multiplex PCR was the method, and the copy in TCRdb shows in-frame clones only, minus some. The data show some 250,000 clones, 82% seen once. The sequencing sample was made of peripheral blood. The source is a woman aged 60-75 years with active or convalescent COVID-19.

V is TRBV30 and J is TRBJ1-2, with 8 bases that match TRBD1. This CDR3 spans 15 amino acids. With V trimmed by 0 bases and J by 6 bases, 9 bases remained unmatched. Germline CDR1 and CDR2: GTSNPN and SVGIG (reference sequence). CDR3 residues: CAWSVSFSGGHGYTF. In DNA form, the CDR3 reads TGTGCCTGGAGTGTTAGTTTTTCAGGGGGCCATGGCTACACCTTC.

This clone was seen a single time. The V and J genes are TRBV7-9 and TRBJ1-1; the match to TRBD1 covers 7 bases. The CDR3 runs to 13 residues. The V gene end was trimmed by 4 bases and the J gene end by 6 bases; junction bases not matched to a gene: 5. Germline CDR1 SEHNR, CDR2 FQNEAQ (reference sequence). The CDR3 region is CASSSRDSPEAFF. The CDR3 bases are TGTGCCAGCAGCTCCCGGGACAGCCCTGAAGCTTTCTTT.

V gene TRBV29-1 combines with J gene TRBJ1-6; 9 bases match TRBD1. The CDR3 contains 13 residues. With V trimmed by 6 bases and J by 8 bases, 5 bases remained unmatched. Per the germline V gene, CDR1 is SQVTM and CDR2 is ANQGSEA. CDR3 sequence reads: CSVGDRVDSPLHF. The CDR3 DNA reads TGCAGCGTGGGGGACAGGGTGGATTCACCCCTCCACTTT.

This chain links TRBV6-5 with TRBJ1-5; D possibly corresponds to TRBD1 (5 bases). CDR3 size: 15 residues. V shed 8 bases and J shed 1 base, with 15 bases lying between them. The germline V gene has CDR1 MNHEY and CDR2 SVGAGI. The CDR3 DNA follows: TGTGCCAGCCGCCGGGGGGGGATGAGCAATCAGCCCCAGCATTTT. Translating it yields CASRRGGMSNQPQHF.

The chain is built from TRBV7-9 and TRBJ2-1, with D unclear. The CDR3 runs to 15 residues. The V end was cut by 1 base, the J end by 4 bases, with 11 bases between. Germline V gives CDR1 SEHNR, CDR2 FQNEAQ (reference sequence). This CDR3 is CASSLVRTVYNEQFF. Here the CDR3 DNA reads TGTGCCAGCAGCTTAGTTAGAACAGTATACAATGAGCAGTTCTTC.

CDR3 nucleotides: TGTGCCAGCAGTGACCCGGGACAATACACTGAAGCTTTCTTT. Translating it yields CASSDPGQYTEAFF. The chain is built from TRBV6-1 and TRBJ1-1; D is perhaps TRBD1 (6 bases). CDR3 size: 14 residues. Germline-derived CDR1 and CDR2 are MNHNS and SASEGT. The ends were cut back, 3 bases at V and 3 bases at J, with 11 bases in the middle.

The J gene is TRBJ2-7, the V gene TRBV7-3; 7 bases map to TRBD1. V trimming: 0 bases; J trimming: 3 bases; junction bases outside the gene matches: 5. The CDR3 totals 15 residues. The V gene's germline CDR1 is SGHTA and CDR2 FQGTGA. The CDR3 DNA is TGTGCCAGCAGCTTAACTCCAGGGGGTAGCTACGAGCAGTACTTC. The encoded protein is CASSLTPGGSYEQYF.

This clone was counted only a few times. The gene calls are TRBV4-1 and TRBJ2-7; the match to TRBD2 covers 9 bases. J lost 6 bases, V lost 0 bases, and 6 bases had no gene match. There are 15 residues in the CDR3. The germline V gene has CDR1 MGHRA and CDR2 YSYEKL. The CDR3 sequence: CASSQESSGGLEQYF. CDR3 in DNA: TGCGCCAGCAGCCAAGAGTCCAGCGGGGGGCTCGAGCAGTACTTC.

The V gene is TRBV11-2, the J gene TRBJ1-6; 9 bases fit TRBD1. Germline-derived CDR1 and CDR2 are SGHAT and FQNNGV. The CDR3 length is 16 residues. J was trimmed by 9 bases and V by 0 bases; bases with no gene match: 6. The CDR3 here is CASSLDEGQGSSPLHF. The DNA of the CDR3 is TGTGCCAGCAGCTTAGATGAGGGACAGGGTTCTTCACCCCTCCACTTT.

Here the CDR3 reads CASSLGGQGNSPLHF. CDR3 nucleotides: TGCGCCAGCAGCTTGGGGGGACAGGGTAATTCACCCCTCCACTTT. V is TRBV5-1 and J is TRBJ1-6; 9 positions match TRBD1. Germline V CDR1 and CDR2: SGHRS, YFSETQ. The CDR3 length is 15 residues. V trimming: 0 bases; J trimming: 6 bases; junction bases outside the gene matches: 1. Complete variable domain (other parts from reference TRBV5-1 and TRBJ1-6): KAGVTQTPRYLIKTRGQQVTLSCSPISGHRSVSWYQQTPGQGLQFLFEYFSETQRNKGNFPGRFSGRQFSNSRSEMNVSTLELGDSALYLCASSLGGQGNSPLHFGNGTRLTVT.

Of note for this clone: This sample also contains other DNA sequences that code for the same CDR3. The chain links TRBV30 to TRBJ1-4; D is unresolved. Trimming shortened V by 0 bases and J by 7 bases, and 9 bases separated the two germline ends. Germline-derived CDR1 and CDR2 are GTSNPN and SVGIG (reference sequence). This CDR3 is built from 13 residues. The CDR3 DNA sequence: TGTGCCTGGAGTGTAGGCTCGGGTGAAAAACTGTTTTTT. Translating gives CAWSVGSGEKLFF.

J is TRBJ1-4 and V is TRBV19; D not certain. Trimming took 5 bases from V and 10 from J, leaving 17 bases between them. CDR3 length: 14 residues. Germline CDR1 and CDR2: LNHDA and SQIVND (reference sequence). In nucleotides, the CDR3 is TGTGCCAGTAGTTCCCCCGCTCGAGGGCGAAAACTGTTTTTT. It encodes CASSSPARGRKLFF.

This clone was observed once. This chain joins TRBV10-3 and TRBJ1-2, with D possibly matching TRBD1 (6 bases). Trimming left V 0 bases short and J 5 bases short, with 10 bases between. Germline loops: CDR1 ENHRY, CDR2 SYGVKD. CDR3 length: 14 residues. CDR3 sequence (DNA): TGTGCCATCAGTGAGTCTCCGCAGGGGTATGGCTACACCTTC. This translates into CAISESPQGYGYTF.

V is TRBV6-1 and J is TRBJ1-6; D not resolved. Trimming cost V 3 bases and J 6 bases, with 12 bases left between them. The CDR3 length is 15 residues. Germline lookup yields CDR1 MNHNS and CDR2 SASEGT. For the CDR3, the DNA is TGTGCCAGCAGTGATGTAGGAGGTAGTAATTCACCCCTCCACTTT. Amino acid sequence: CASSDVGGSNSPLHF.

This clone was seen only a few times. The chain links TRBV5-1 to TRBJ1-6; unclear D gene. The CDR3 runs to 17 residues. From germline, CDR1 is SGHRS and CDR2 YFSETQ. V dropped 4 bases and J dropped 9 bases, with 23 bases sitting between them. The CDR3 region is CASSINSPQEAVSPLHF. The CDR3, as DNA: TGCGCCAGCAGCATCAATAGCCCCCAGGAGGCGGTTTCACCCCTCCACTTT.

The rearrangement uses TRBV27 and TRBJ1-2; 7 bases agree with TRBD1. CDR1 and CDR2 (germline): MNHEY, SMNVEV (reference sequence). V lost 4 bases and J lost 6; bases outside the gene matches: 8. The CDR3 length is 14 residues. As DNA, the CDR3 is TGTGCCAGCAGTTCCCGACAGGGCTTGGATGGCTACACCTTC. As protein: CASSSRQGLDGYTF.

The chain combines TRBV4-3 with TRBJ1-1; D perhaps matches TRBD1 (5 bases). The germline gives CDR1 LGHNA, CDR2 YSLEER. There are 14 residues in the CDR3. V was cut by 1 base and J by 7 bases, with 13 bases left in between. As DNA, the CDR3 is TGCGCCAGCAGCCAAGGGGAGGGGAACCTTGAAGCTTTCTTT. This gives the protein CASSQGEGNLEAFF.

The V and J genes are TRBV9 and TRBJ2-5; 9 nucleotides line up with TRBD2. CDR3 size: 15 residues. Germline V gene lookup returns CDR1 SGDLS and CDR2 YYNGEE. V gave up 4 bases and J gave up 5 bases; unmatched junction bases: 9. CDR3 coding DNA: TGTGCCAGCAGCAAGAGGGGGCTAGCGGGGGAGACCCAGTACTTC. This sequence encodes CASSKRGLAGETQYF. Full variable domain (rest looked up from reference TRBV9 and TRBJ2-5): DSGVTQTPKHLITATGQRVTLRCSPRSGDLSVYWYQQSLDQGLQFLIQYYNGEERAKGNILERFSAQQFPDLHSELNLSSLELGDSALYFCASSKRGLAGETQYFGPGTRLLVL.

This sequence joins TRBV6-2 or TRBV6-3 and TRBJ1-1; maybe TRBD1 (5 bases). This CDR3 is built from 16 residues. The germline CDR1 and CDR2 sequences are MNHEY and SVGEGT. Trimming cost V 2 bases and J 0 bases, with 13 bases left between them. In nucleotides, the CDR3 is TGTGCCAGCAGTTACCCCTTAGGGGCCATGAACACTGAAGCTTTCTTT. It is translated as CASSYPLGAMNTEAFF.

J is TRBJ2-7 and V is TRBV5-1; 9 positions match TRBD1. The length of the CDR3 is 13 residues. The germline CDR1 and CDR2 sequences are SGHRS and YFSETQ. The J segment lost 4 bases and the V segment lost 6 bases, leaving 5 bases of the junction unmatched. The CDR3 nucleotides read TGCGCCAGCATGGGACAGGGATCGTACGAGCAGTACTTC. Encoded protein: CASMGQGSYEQYF. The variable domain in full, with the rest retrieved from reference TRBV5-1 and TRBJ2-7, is KAGVTQTPRYLIKTRGQQVTLSCSPISGHRSVSWYQQTPGQGLQFLFEYFSETQRNKGNFPGRFSGRQFSNSRSEMNVSTLELGDSALYLCASMGQGSYEQYFGPGTRLTVT.

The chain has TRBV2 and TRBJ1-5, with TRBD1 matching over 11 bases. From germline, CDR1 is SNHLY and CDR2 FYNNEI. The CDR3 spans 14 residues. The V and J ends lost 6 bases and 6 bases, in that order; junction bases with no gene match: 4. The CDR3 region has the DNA TGTGCCAGCAGGGACAGGGGGCATGTTCAGCCCCAGCATTTT. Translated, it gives CASRDRGHVQPQHF.

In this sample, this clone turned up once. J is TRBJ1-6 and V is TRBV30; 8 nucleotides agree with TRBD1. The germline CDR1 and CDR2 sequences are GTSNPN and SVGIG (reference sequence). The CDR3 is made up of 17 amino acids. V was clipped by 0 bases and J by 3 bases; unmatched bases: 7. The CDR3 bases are TGTGCCTGGAGTGTACGGGACAGGACCCTCTATAATTCACCCCTCCACTTT. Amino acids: CAWSVRDRTLYNSPLHF.

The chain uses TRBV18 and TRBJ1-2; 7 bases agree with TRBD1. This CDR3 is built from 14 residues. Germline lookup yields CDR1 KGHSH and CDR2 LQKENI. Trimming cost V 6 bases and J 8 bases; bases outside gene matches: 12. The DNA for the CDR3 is TGTGCCAGCTCGGAAGACAGGGTTCGATTCGGCTACACCTTC. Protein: CASSEDRVRFGYTF.

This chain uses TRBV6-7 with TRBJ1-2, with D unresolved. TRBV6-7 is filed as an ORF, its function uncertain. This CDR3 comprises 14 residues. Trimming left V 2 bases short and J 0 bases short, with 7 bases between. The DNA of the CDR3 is TGTGCCAGCAGTTACCCGAAGCCTAACTATGGCTACACCTTC. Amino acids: CASSYPKPNYGYTF.

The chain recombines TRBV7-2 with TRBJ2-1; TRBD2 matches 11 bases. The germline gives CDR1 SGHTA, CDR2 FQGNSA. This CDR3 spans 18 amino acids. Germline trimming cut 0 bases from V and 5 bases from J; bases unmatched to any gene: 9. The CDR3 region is CASSLAGSSGGINNEQFF. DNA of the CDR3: TGTGCCAGCAGCTTAGCGGGGTCTAGCGGGGGGATAAACAATGAGCAGTTCTTC.

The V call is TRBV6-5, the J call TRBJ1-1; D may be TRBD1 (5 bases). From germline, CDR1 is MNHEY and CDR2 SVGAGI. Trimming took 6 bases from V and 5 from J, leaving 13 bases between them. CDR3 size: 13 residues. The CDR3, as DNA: TGTGCCAGCAGCACCCAGGGTGGAACTGAAGCTTTCTTT. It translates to CASSTQGGTEAFF.

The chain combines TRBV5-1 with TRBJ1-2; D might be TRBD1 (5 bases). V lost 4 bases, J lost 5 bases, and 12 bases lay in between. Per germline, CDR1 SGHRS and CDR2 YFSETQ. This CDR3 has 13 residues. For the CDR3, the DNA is TGCGCCAGCAGCGCAGGACACTTTTATGGCTACACCTTC. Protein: CASSAGHFYGYTF. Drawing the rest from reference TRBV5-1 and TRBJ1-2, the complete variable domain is KAGVTQTPRYLIKTRGQQVTLSCSPISGHRSVSWYQQTPGQGLQFLFEYFSETQRNKGNFPGRFSGRQFSNSRSEMNVSTLELGDSALYLCASSAGHFYGYTFGSGTRLTVV.

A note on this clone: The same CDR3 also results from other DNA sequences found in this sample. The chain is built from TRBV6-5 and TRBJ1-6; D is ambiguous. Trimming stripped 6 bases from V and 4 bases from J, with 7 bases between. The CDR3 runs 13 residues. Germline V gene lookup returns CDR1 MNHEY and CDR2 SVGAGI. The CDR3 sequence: CASRTAYNSPLHF. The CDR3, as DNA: TGTGCCAGCAGAACAGCTTATAATTCACCCCTCCACTTT.

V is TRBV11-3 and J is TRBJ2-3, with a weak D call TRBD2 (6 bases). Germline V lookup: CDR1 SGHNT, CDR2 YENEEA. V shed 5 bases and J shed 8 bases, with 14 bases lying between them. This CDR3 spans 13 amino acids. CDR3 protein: CASSAGTAGTQYF. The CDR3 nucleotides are TGTGCCAGCAGCGCGGGCACAGCGGGTACGCAGTATTTT.

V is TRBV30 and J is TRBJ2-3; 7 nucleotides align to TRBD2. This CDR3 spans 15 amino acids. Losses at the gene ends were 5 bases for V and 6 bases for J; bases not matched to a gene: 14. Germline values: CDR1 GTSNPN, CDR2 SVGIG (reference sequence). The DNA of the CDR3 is TGTGCCTGGGGCACCGCGGGGGTTATAACGGATACGCAGTATTTT. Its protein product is CAWGTAGVITDTQYF.

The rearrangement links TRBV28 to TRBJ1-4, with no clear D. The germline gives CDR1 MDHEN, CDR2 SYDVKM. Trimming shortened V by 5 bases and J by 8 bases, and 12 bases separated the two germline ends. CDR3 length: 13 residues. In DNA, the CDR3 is TGTGCCAGCAGTCAGGCGTACGGCGAAAAACTGTTTTTT. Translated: CASSQAYGEKLFF. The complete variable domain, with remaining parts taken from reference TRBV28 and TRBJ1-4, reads DVKVTQSSRYLVKRTGEKVFLECVQDMDHENMFWYRQDPGLGLRLIYFSYDVKMKEKGDIPEGYSVSREKKERFSLILESASTNQTSMYLCASSQAYGEKLFFGSGTQLSVL.